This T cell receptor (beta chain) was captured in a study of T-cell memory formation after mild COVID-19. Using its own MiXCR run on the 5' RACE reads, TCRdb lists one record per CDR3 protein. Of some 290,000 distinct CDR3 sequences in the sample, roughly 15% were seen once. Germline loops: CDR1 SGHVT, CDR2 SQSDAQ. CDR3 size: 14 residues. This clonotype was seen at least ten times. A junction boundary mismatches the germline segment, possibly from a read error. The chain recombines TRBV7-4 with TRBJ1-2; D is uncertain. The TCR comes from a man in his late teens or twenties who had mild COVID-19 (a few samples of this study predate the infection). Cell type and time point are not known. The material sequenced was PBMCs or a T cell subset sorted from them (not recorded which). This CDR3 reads CASILGGYSPDYTF. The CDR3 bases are TGTGCCAGCATCTTAGGCGGCTACTCCCCCGACTACACCTTC.